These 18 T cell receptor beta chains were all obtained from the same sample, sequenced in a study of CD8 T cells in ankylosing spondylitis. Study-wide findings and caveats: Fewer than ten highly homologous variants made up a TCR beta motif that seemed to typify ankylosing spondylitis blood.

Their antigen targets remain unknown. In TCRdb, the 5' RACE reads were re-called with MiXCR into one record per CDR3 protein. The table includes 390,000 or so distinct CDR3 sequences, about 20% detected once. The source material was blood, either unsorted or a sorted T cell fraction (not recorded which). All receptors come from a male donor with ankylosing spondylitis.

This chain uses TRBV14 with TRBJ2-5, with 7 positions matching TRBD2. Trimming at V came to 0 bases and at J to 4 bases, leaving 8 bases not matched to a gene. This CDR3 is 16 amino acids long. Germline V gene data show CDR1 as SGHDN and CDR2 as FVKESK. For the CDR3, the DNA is TGTGCCAGCAGCCAAGATTATCTCCGGGAGGCAGAGACCCAGTACTTC. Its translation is CASSQDYLREAETQYF.

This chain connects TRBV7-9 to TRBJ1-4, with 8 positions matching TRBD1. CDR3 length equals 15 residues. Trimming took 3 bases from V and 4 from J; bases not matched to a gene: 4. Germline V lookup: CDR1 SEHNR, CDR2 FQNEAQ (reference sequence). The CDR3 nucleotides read TGTGCCAGCAGCTTGCCGGGACAGGTTAATGAAAAACTGTTTTTT. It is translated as CASSLPGQVNEKLFF.

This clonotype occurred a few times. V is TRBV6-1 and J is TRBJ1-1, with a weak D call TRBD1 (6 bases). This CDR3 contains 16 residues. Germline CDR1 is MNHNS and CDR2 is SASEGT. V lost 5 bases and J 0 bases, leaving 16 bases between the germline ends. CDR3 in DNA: TGTGCCAGCAGTCCCTTTCAGGGGATTATGAACACTGAAGCTTTCTTT. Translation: CASSPFQGIMNTEAFF.

The chain's CDR3 is CASRSTPLQQGSYNEQFF. DNA for the CDR3: TGCGCCAGCAGGTCTACCCCCCTCCAACAGGGCTCCTACAATGAGCAGTTCTTC. The rearrangement joins TRBV5-1 to TRBJ2-1; possible D gene TRBD1, 6 bases. Looked up from germline, CDR1 is SGHRS and CDR2 is YFSETQ. The CDR3 spans 18 residues. Trimming took 5 bases from V and 0 from J, leaving 21 bases between them.

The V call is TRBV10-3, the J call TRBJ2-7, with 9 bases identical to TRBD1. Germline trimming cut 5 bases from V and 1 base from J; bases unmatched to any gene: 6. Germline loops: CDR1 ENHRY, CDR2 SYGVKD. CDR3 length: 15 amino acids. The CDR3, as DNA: TGTGCCATCAGTATGACAGGGGGTTCGTCCTACGAGCAGTACTTC. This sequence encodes CAISMTGGSSYEQYF.

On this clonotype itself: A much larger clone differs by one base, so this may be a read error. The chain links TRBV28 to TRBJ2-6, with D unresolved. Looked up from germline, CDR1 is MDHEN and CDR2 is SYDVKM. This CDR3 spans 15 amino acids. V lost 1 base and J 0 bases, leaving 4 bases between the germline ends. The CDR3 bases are TGTGCCAGCAGTTTATTCCTCTCTGGGGCCAACGTCCTGACTTTC. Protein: CASSLFLSGANVLTF.

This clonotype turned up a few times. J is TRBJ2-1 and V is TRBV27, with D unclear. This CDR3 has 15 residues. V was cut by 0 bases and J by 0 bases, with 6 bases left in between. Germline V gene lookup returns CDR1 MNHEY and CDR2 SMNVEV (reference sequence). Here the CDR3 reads CASSLSRPSYNEQFF. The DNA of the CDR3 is TGTGCCAGCAGTTTATCTCGCCCCTCCTACAATGAGCAGTTCTTC.

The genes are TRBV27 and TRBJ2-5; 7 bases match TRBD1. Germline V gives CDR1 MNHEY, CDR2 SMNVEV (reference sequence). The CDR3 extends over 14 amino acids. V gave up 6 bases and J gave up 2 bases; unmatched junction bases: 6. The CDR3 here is CASRPTGDQETQYF. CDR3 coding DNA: TGTGCCAGCAGACCTACAGGGGATCAAGAGACCCAGTACTTC.

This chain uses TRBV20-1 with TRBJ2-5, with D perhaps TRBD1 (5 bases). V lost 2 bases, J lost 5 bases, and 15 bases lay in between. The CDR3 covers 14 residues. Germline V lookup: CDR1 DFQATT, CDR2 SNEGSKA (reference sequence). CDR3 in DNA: TGCAGTGCTAGAACCCAGGGTTCCGGGGAGACCCAGTACTTC. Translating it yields CSARTQGSGETQYF.

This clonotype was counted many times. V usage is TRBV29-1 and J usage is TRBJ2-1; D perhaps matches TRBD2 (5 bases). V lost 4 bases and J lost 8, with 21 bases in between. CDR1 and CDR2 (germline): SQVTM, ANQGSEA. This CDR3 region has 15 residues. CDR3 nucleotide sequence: TGCAGCGTTGCACTATACGTGGGAGCACGGGATGAGCAGTTCTTC. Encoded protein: CSVALYVGARDEQFF.

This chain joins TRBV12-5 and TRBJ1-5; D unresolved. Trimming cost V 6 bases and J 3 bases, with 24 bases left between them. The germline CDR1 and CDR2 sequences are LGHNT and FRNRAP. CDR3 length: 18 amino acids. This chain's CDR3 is CASGPTDAHNLINQPQHF. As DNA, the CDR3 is TGTGCTAGTGGCCCCACAGATGCCCACAACCTTATCAATCAGCCCCAGCATTTT.

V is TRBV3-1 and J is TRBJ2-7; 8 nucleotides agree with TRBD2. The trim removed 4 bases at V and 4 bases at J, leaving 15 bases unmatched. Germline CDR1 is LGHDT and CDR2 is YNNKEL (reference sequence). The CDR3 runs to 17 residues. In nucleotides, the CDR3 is TGTGCCAGCAGCCCCTTTCCGGCAGCGGGAGTAGTATACGAGCAGTACTTC. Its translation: CASSPFPAAGVVYEQYF.

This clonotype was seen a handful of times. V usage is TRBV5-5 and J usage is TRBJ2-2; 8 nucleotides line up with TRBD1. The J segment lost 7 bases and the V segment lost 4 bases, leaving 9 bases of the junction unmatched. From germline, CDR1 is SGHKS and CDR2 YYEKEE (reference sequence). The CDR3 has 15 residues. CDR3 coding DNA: TGTGCCAGCAGCCCGGGACAGGCCGACAACGGGGAGCTGTTTTTT. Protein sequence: CASSPGQADNGELFF.

The CDR3 region is CASSLASAGPTDTQYF. DNA for the CDR3: TGCGCCAGCAGCTTGGCCTCAGCGGGACCCACAGATACGCAGTATTTT. This sequence joins TRBV5-1 and TRBJ2-3; 7 nucleotides align to TRBD2. V lost 0 bases, J lost 2 bases, and 6 bases stayed unmatched. The CDR3 covers 16 residues. In germline, CDR1 is SGHRS, CDR2 YFSETQ.

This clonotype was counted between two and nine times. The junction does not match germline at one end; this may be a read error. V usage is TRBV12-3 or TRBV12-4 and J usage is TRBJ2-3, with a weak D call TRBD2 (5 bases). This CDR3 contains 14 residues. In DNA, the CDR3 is TGTGCCAGCAGATTAGCGCGGACGCCAGATACGCAGTATTTT. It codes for CASRLARTPDTQYF.

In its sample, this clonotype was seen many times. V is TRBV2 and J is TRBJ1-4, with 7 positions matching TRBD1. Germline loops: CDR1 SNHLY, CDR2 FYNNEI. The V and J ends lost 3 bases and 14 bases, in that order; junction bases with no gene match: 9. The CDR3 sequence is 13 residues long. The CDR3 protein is CASSEGRGGKLFF. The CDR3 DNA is TGTGCCAGCAGTGAGGGCAGGGGGGGTAAGCTGTTTTTT.

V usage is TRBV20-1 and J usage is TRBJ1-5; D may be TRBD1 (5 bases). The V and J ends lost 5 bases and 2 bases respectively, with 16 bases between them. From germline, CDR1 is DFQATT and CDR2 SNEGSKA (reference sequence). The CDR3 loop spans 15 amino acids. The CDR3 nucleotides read TGCAGTGCTGGTAAGGGGAGCTTGGGCAATCAGCCCCAGCATTTT. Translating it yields CSAGKGSLGNQPQHF.

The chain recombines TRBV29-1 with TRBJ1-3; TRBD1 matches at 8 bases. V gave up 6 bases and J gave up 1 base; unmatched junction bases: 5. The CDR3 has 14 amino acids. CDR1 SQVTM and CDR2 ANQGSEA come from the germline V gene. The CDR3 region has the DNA TGCAGCGTGGCGGACAGGGATTCTGGAAACACCATATATTTT. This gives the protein CSVADRDSGNTIYF.